This T cell receptor (beta chain) originates from a study of identical twins. A single record per CDR3 protein comes from TCRdb applying MiXCR to the 5' RACE reads. This sample has around 1.7 million distinct CDR3 sequences, with less than 35% found just once. Points from the study as a whole: Beta out-of-frame sequences showed weaker excess sharing between twins.

This clonotype was seen only once. The antigen remains unidentified. What was sequenced was cord blood. The TCR originated in a newborn girl in good health.

The CDR3 DNA sequence: TGTGCCAGCAAAGGTGGAGGGGTCTACAATGAGCAGTTCTTC. Residues: CASKGGGVYNEQFF. This chain connects TRBV27 to TRBJ2-1; tentative D call: TRBD2 (6 bases). V gave up 7 bases and J gave up 3 bases, with 13 bases separating them. The CDR3 consists of 14 residues. Germline V gives CDR1 MNHEY, CDR2 SMNVEV (reference sequence).